Below, 13 T cell receptor beta chains from the same sample are listed, as sequenced in a study of CD8+CD57+ T cells in acquired aplastic anemia. CD8+CD57+ cell expansion, shown by flow cytometry, had occurred in the patients selected for sequencing. The template used for profiling TCR beta VDJ and CDR3 was genomic DNA. TCRdb passed the reads through MiXCR, listing each CDR3 protein once. The table has 300,000 or so distinct CDR3 sequences, 45% to 65% seen once. Sample: sorted CD4+, CD8+, or CD8+CD57+ T cells (not recorded which) from PBMCs. The source is a human donor with aplastic anemia.

Here the CDR3 DNA reads TGTGCCAGTAGTGGGAGGGACAACACTGAAGCTTTCTTT. Translation gives CASSGRDNTEAFF. The chain employs TRBV19 and TRBJ1-1; D perhaps matches TRBD1 (5 bases). V lost 5 bases, J lost 2 bases, and 9 bases lay in between. Germline values: CDR1 LNHDA, CDR2 SQIVND (reference sequence). This CDR3 is 13 amino acids long.

This clonotype was counted a few times. The V and J genes are TRBV5-1 and TRBJ2-7; 7 bases match TRBD2. This CDR3 has 14 amino acids. J lost 7 bases, V lost 4 bases, and 11 bases had no gene match. Germline CDR1 is SGHRS and CDR2 is YFSETQ. CDR3 bases: TGCGCCAGCAGCCCTTGGGGGAGCGGGACTGAGCAGTACTTC. It specifies CASSPWGSGTEQYF.

The chain combines TRBV20-1 with TRBJ2-7; 8 nucleotides match TRBD1. The CDR3 totals 13 residues. With 6 bases clipped from V and 3 bases from J, the junction kept 7 bases outside the gene matches. Germline values: CDR1 DFQATT, CDR2 SNEGSKA (reference sequence). CDR3 residues: CSAKRTGIYEQYF. CDR3 nucleotides: TGCAGTGCAAAGAGGACAGGGATCTACGAGCAGTACTTC.

V gene TRBV5-1 combines with J gene TRBJ2-3; 12 bases line up with TRBD2. This CDR3 has 19 residues. Germline CDR1 is SGHRS and CDR2 is YFSETQ. Germline trimming cut 4 bases from V and 2 bases from J; bases unmatched to any gene: 14. CDR3 amino acids: CASSRTSGIGRKYTDTQYF. CDR3 coding DNA: TGCGCCAGCAGCCGGACTAGCGGGATTGGGCGGAAATACACAGATACGCAGTATTTT.

The chain employs TRBV20-1 and TRBJ1-5; D is unclear. This CDR3 is built from 13 residues. Germline V gene data show CDR1 as DFQATT and CDR2 as SNEGSKA (reference sequence). Trimming shortened V by 4 bases and J by 11 bases, and 18 bases separated the two germline ends. The CDR3 DNA reads as TGCAGTGCTACTCAGGACCCCCTTCCGACCCAGCATTTT. Amino acid sequence: CSATQDPLPTQHF.

This clonotype was seen ten or more times. CDR3 DNA: TGTGCCAGCAGAAGTGGACAGGGAATGTACGAGCAGTACTTC. Amino acid sequence: CASRSGQGMYEQYF. The chain links TRBV12-3 or TRBV12-4 to TRBJ2-7, with 8 bases fitting TRBD1. Trimming at V came to 6 bases and at J to 4 bases, leaving 8 bases not matched to a gene. The CDR3 has 14 amino acids.

The CDR3 coding sequence is TGTGCCAGCAGCTTTGTGAGGGGGGAGACCCAGTACTTC. It encodes CASSFVRGETQYF. This rearrangement joins TRBV7-6 to TRBJ2-5; possible D gene TRBD1, 6 bases. The CDR3 contains 13 residues. Germline V gene data show CDR1 as SGHVS and CDR2 as FNYEAQ. V dropped 3 bases and J dropped 5 bases, with 10 bases sitting between them.

This clonotype was detected ten times or more. The chain carries TRBV4-1 and TRBJ2-1; TRBD1 matches 8 bases. The CDR3 is 15 amino acids. Germline V gene lookup returns CDR1 MGHRA and CDR2 YSYEKL. V was clipped by 1 base and J by 3 bases; unmatched bases: 2. The CDR3 loop is CASSQGDRSYNEQFF. The CDR3, as DNA: TGCGCCAGCAGCCAAGGGGACAGGAGCTACAATGAGCAGTTCTTC.

The chain is built from TRBV7-6 and TRBJ2-5; TRBD2 matches at 8 bases. Germline V gene lookup returns CDR1 SGHVS and CDR2 FNYEAQ. The ends lost 3 bases at V and 4 bases at J; junction bases unmatched: 13. There are 17 residues in the CDR3. This CDR3 reads CASSFPSDRGGGETQYF. CDR3 coding DNA: TGTGCCAGCAGCTTCCCCTCAGACCGGGGGGGCGGAGAGACCCAGTACTTC.

This clonotype appeared once. The chain has TRBV29-1 and TRBJ2-7; 12 nucleotides match TRBD2. The CDR3 has 16 amino acids. V was pared by 3 bases and J by 3 bases, with 9 bases of the junction left unmatched. Germline assignment: CDR1 SQVTM and CDR2 ANQGSEA. CDR3 sequence (DNA): TGCAGCGTTGAGGTGTCTAGCGGGGGGGTGGTCTACGAGCAGTACTTC. This encodes CSVEVSSGGVVYEQYF.

The chain joins TRBV10-3 to TRBJ1-5, with 8 bases that match TRBD1. The CDR3 extends over 13 amino acids. CDR1 is ENHRY and CDR2 is SYGVKD in the germline V gene. V dropped 6 bases and J dropped 4; count of bases not matched to a gene: 2. The CDR3 spells CAISRQGNQPQHF. The CDR3 bases are TGTGCCATCAGCCGACAGGGGAATCAGCCCCAGCATTTT.

This clonotype came up a few times. The chain carries TRBV20-1 and TRBJ1-1; D not resolved. Germline V lookup: CDR1 DFQATT, CDR2 SNEGSKA (reference sequence). This CDR3 comprises 12 residues. Trimming shortened V by 6 bases and J by 1 base, and 9 bases separated the two germline ends. This CDR3 reads CSASYQNTEAFF. Written as DNA, the CDR3 is TGCAGTGCCTCCTATCAGAACACTGAAGCTTTCTTT.

This clonotype was observed at least ten times. V usage is TRBV10-1 and J usage is TRBJ2-1; 13 positions agree with TRBD2. The V segment lost 4 bases and the J segment 8 bases; nucleotides outside the gene matches: 5. Per germline, CDR1 WNHNN and CDR2 SYGVQD (reference sequence). The CDR3 consists of 15 residues. The CDR3 protein is CASSAGTSGTDEQFF. CDR3 DNA: TGCGCCAGCAGTGCCGGGACTAGCGGGACCGATGAGCAGTTCTTC.